Below, 25 T cell receptor beta chains from the same sample are listed, as sequenced in a study of blood T cell repertoires in COVID-19. The table came from immunoSEQ multiplex PCR; TCRdb's copy has only in-frame clones and leaves some out. The profile shows approximately 210,000 clones, 82% of them singletons. What was sequenced was peripheral blood. All receptors derive from a woman aged 80 or over with acute or convalescent COVID-19.

V and J are TRBV9 and TRBJ1-1; 7 bases are a match to TRBD1. From germline, CDR1 is SGDLS and CDR2 YYNGEE. V trimming: 2 bases; J trimming: 3 bases; junction bases outside the gene matches: 4. The CDR3 spans 14 residues. For the CDR3, the DNA is TGTGCCAGCAGCGTCAGGGGGTACGACACTGAAGCTTTCTTT. Protein sequence: CASSVRGYDTEAFF.

This clone was observed a single time. The chain recombines TRBV19 with TRBJ2-3; the D gene is possibly TRBD1 (5 bases). V lost 0 bases, J lost 4 bases, and 11 bases lay in between. This CDR3 has 15 amino acids. CDR1 and CDR2 from the germline V gene are LNHDA and SQIVND (reference sequence). The CDR3 spells CASSIELQGADTQYF. The CDR3 DNA reads as TGTGCCAGTAGTATAGAATTGCAGGGTGCAGATACGCAGTATTTT.

The V call is TRBV5-6, the J call TRBJ2-7; a possible D gene is TRBD2 (5 bases). CDR1 is SGHDT, CDR2 YYEEEE, per germline. The V gene lost 3 bases and the J gene lost 0 bases, with 16 bases spanning the gap. The length of the CDR3 is 16 residues. The CDR3 DNA is TGTGCCAGCAGCTCAAGGTTAGCGTCCAACTCCTACGAGCAGTACTTC. It is translated as CASSSRLASNSYEQYF.

The chain joins TRBV7-9 to TRBJ2-1; 9 positions agree with TRBD2. This CDR3 has 15 residues. V trimming: 2 bases; J trimming: 9 bases; junction bases outside the gene matches: 8. Looked up from germline, CDR1 is SEHNR and CDR2 is FQNEAQ (reference sequence). The CDR3 DNA reads TGTGCCAGCAGCTTATTGGCTAGCGGGGTAGGTGAGCAGTTCTTC. This codes for CASSLLASGVGEQFF.

V gene TRBV28 combines with J gene TRBJ2-2, with 7 bases lining up with TRBD2. This CDR3 is 18 amino acids long. CDR1 and CDR2 (germline): MDHEN, SYDVKM. Trimming took 3 bases from V and 4 from J; bases not matched to a gene: 14. The CDR3 reads CASSLSAGVASLTGELFF. CDR3 sequence (DNA): TGTGCCAGCAGTTTGAGTGCGGGGGTAGCCTCTCTCACCGGGGAGCTGTTTTTT. Filled out from reference TRBV28 and TRBJ2-2, the complete variable domain reads DVKVTQSSRYLVKRTGEKVFLECVQDMDHENMFWYRQDPGLGLRLIYFSYDVKMKEKGDIPEGYSVSREKKERFSLILESASTNQTSMYLCASSLSAGVASLTGELFFGEGSRLTVL.

The chain carries TRBV9 and TRBJ1-6, with 10 bases lining up with TRBD1. This CDR3 contains 16 residues. With 3 bases clipped from V and 2 bases from J, the junction kept 2 bases outside the gene matches. The germline V gene encodes CDR1 SGDLS and CDR2 YYNGEE. The DNA of the CDR3 is TGTGCCAGCAGCGACGGGACAGGGGCCTATAATTCACCCCTCCACTTT. It is translated as CASSDGTGAYNSPLHF.

The chain uses TRBV6-5 and TRBJ1-4, with D possibly TRBD1 on 5 matching bases. The CDR3 is made up of 15 amino acids. V lost 7 bases and J 1 base, leaving 13 bases between the germline ends. Germline lookup yields CDR1 MNHEY and CDR2 SVGAGI. DNA of the CDR3: TGTGCCAGCACCCCCAGGGTTCAAACTAATGAAAAACTGTTTTTT. It yields the protein CASTPRVQTNEKLFF.

The chain joins TRBV7-9 to TRBJ1-4, with a weak D call TRBD1 (5 bases). The CDR3 length is 14 residues. Trimming cost V 3 bases and J 3 bases, with 8 bases left between them. Germline V lookup: CDR1 SEHNR, CDR2 FQNEAQ (reference sequence). In nucleotides, the CDR3 is TGTGCCAGCAGCTTCGGGGGGGCTAATGAAAAACTGTTTTTT. Translating it yields CASSFGGANEKLFF.

The rearrangement links TRBV6-5 to TRBJ1-2; D is unresolved. The germline gives CDR1 MNHEY, CDR2 SVGAGI. The CDR3 has 14 residues. Trimming took 2 bases from V and 2 from J, leaving 9 bases between them. The CDR3 DNA sequence: TGTGCCAGCAGTTACAACGGAGTGAACTATGGCTACACCTTC. Its protein is CASSYNGVNYGYTF.

The chain is built from TRBV24-1 and TRBJ1-2; no clear D gene. Germline V gene lookup returns CDR1 KGHDR and CDR2 SFDVKD. The CDR3 contains 12 residues. V lost 7 bases to trimming and J lost 5 bases, with 10 bases between them. The CDR3 protein is CATSSSGYGYTF. CDR3 in DNA: TGTGCCACCAGCTCCTCCGGGTATGGCTACACCTTC.

V and J are TRBV5-1 and TRBJ1-2; 9 positions match TRBD1. Germline trimming cut 4 bases from V and 7 bases from J; bases unmatched to any gene: 8. This CDR3 comprises 14 residues. Germline V gene lookup returns CDR1 SGHRS and CDR2 YFSETQ. The CDR3, as DNA: TGCGCCAGCAGCGCGGGACAGGGCTTGAGTGGCTACACCTTC. It codes for CASSAGQGLSGYTF.

The rearrangement links TRBV6-5 to TRBJ2-2, with 9 bases identical to TRBD1. V trimming: 3 bases; J trimming: 6 bases; junction bases outside the gene matches: 8. The CDR3 contains 16 residues. Germline CDR1 is MNHEY and CDR2 is SVGAGI. The CDR3 loop is CASSYLRTGGSGELFF. The CDR3 DNA reads as TGTGCCAGCAGTTATTTGCGAACAGGGGGCTCCGGGGAGCTGTTTTTT.

The chain employs TRBV5-1 and TRBJ2-6; TRBD1 agrees at 10 bases. This CDR3 region has 18 residues. Germline CDR1 and CDR2: SGHRS and YFSETQ. Trimming at V came to 4 bases and at J to 1 base, leaving 8 bases not matched to a gene. CDR3 sequence (DNA): TGCGCCAGCAGCCGATCCGGGACAGGGGTATCTGGGGCCAACGTCCTGACTTTC. It encodes CASSRSGTGVSGANVLTF.

This clone was detected once. The chain uses TRBV28 and TRBJ1-2, with TRBD1 identical over 7 bases. J gave up 6 bases and V 5 bases, and 9 bases lay outside the gene matches. This CDR3 contains 14 residues. From germline, CDR1 is MDHEN and CDR2 SYDVKM. The CDR3 reads CASSPPGQFDGYTF. The CDR3 bases are TGTGCCAGCAGTCCGCCGGGACAGTTTGATGGCTACACCTTC.

V gene TRBV19 combines with J gene TRBJ1-2; D gene uncertain. This CDR3 is 14 amino acids long. The V gene lost 11 bases and the J gene lost 2 bases, with 18 bases spanning the gap. Germline-derived CDR1 and CDR2 are LNHDA and SQIVND (reference sequence). DNA of the CDR3: TGTGCCTCCGCTTTTCGGGGTTTCAACTATGGCTACACCTTC. It is translated as CASAFRGFNYGYTF.

The chain is built from TRBV10-1 and TRBJ1-1; D is uncertain. CDR1 WNHNN and CDR2 SYGVQD come from the germline V gene (reference sequence). The length of the CDR3 is 15 residues. V lost 0 bases and J lost 6, with 14 bases in between. The CDR3 DNA is TGCGCCAGCAGTGAGTCAGAGGGCCGAGTCTCTGAAGCTTTCTTT. Translating gives CASSESEGRVSEAFF.

The CDR3 spells CASSPGPRGSYNEQFF. CDR3 DNA: TGTGCCAGCTCACCAGGTCCCCGGGGGTCCTACAATGAGCAGTTCTTC. The chain combines TRBV18 with TRBJ2-1; possibly TRBD2 for D (6 bases). The germline V and J ends were trimmed by 2 bases and 1 base, with 12 bases remaining between them. This CDR3 region has 16 residues. Germline values: CDR1 KGHSH, CDR2 LQKENI.

This clone was picked up many times. Other DNA variants within this sample encode the same CDR3. J is TRBJ1-2 and V is TRBV10-3; D not resolved. CDR1 and CDR2 (germline): ENHRY, SYGVKD. The CDR3 consists of 13 residues. Trimming removed 3 bases at V and 3 bases at J, with 8 bases between. The CDR3 loop reads CAISEGGYYGYTF. The CDR3 DNA reads as TGTGCCATCAGTGAAGGCGGCTACTATGGCTACACCTTC.

The V call is TRBV10-3, the J call TRBJ2-3, with 9 bases fitting TRBD2. The CDR3 length is 17 residues. The V gene's germline CDR1 is ENHRY and CDR2 SYGVKD. After removal of 6 bases from V and 0 bases from J, the junction contained 10 bases not matched to a gene. The DNA for the CDR3 is TGTGCCATCAGCGCCCCTCTAGCGGGGACTAGCACAGATACGCAGTATTTT. It codes for CAISAPLAGTSTDTQYF.

This clone was counted between two and nine times. In DNA, the CDR3 is TGTGCCAGCAGCTTGACCCCGGACAGGCTCTCACCCCTCCACTTT. This sequence encodes CASSLTPDRLSPLHF. The rearrangement links TRBV5-5 to TRBJ1-6; 7 bases match TRBD1. With V trimmed by 1 base and J by 10 bases, 8 bases remained unmatched. This CDR3 comprises 15 residues. Germline CDR1 SGHKS, CDR2 YYEKEE (reference sequence).

This clone occurred a few times. This chain uses TRBV28 with TRBJ1-5; 7 nucleotides match TRBD1. The CDR3 runs to 14 residues. From germline, CDR1 is MDHEN and CDR2 SYDVKM. The ends lost 4 bases at V and 7 bases at J; junction bases unmatched: 7. In nucleotides, the CDR3 is TGTGCCAGCAGTTCGACAGGGAGTAGACAGCCCCAGCATTTT. It translates to CASSSTGSRQPQHF. The variable domain in full, completed from reference TRBV28 and TRBJ1-5, reads DVKVTQSSRYLVKRTGEKVFLECVQDMDHENMFWYRQDPGLGLRLIYFSYDVKMKEKGDIPEGYSVSREKKERFSLILESASTNQTSMYLCASSSTGSRQPQHFGDGTRLSIL.

The chain links TRBV5-1 to TRBJ2-3, with 8 bases fitting TRBD1. The V gene end was trimmed by 2 bases and the J gene end by 0 bases; junction bases not matched to a gene: 5. Germline loops: CDR1 SGHRS, CDR2 YFSETQ. The CDR3 is made up of 16 amino acids. The CDR3 reads CASSFRTGRSTDTQYF. Written as DNA, the CDR3 is TGCGCCAGCAGCTTCAGGACAGGGAGGAGCACAGATACGCAGTATTTT. Full variable domain (outside the CDR3, taken from reference TRBV5-1 and TRBJ2-3): KAGVTQTPRYLIKTRGQQVTLSCSPISGHRSVSWYQQTPGQGLQFLFEYFSETQRNKGNFPGRFSGRQFSNSRSEMNVSTLELGDSALYLCASSFRTGRSTDTQYFGPGTRLTVL.

V gene TRBV5-8 combines with J gene TRBJ1-3; D is uncertain. V was pared by 2 bases and J by 0 bases, with 3 bases between. Per the germline V gene, CDR1 is SGHTS and CDR2 is YDEGEE. CDR3 length: 13 amino acids. CDR3 in amino acids: CASSLYSGNTIYF. The DNA for the CDR3 is TGTGCCAGCAGCTTATACTCTGGAAACACCATATATTTT.

The DNA for the CDR3 is TGTGCCAGCAGGCGAGCGGGGGAGGAGACCCAGTACTTC. Protein sequence: CASRRAGEETQYF. The chain joins TRBV3-1 (or the pseudogene TRBV3-2) to TRBJ2-5; 8 positions agree with TRBD2. Trimming cost V 6 bases and J 5 bases; bases outside gene matches: 5. This CDR3 comprises 13 residues. CDR1 and CDR2 (germline): LGHDT, YNNKEL (reference sequence).

The chain uses TRBV7-2 and TRBJ2-1; 12 bases are shared with TRBD2. V gave up 1 base and J gave up 9 bases; unmatched junction bases: 7. This CDR3 is built from 16 residues. Looked up from germline, CDR1 is SGHTA and CDR2 is FQGNSA. CDR3 sequence (DNA): TGTGCCAGCAGCTTAGATTCGCTAGCGGGGGGGCTTGAGCAGTTCTTC. It translates to CASSLDSLAGGLEQFF.